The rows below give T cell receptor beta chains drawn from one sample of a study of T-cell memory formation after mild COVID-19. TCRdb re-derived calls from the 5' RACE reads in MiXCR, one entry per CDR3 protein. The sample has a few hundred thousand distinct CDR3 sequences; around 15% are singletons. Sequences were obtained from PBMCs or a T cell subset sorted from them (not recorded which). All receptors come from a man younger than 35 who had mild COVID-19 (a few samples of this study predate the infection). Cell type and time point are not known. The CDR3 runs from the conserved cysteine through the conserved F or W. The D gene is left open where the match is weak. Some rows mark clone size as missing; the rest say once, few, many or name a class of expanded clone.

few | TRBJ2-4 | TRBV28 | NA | CASRSQGRAKNIQYF | TGTGCCAGCAGATCACAGGGACGAGCCAAAAACATTCAGTACTTC
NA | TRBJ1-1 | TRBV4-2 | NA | CASSQDWGDTEAFF | TGTGCCAGCAGCCAAGATTGGGGGGACACTGAAGCTTTCTTT
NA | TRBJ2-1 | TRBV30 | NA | CAWRFGRNRDSESSYNEQFF | TGTGCCTGGAGGTTCGGGAGAAACCGGGACTCTGAAAGCTCCTACAATGAGCAGTTCTTC
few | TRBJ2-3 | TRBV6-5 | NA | CASSRVVTDTQYF | TGTGCCAGCAGTAGGGTAGTAACAGATACGCAGTATTTT
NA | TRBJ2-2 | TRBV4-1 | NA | CASSQGVWGTGELFF | TGCGCCAGCAGCCAAGGGGTCTGGGGCACCGGGGAGCTGTTTTTT
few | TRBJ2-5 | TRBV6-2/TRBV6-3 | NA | CASSFAPGGGQETQYF | TGTGCCAGCAGTTTTGCTCCCGGGGGAGGCCAAGAGACCCAGTACTTC
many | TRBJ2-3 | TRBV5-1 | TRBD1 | CASSDDRGFTDTQYF | TGCGCCAGCAGCGATGACAGGGGTTTTACAGATACGCAGTATTTT
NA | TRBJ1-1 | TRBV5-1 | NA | CASSLFGREDTEAFF | TGCGCCAGCAGCTTATTCGGCAGGGAAGACACTGAAGCTTTCTTT
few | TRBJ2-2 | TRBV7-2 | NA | CASSFGGRVTGELFF | TGTGCCAGCAGCTTCGGGGGAAGGGTAACCGGGGAGCTGTTTTTT
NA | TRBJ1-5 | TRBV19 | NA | CASKTRGNQPQHF | TGTGCCAGTAAGACTCGCGGCAATCAGCCCCAGCATTTT
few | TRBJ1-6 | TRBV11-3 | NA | CASSLRGDNSPLHF | TGTGCCAGCAGCTTAAGAGGTGATAATTCACCCCTCCACTTT
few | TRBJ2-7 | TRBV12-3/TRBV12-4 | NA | CASSSTLVEQYF | TGTGCCAGCAGTTCCACCCTAGTCGAGCAGTACTTC
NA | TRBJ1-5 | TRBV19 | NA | CASSLTGQLNQPQHF | TGTGCCAGTAGTCTCACCGGACAGCTCAATCAGCCCCAGCATTTT
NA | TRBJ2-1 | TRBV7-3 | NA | CASSLRQGAGNEQFF | TGTGCCAGCAGCCTTCGGCAAGGGGCAGGCAATGAGCAGTTCTTC
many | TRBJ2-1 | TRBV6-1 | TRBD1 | CASRATGLYNEQFF | TGTGCCAGCAGGGCGACAGGGCTCTACAATGAGCAGTTCTTC
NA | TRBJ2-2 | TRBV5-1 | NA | CASKPNANTGELFF | TGCGCCAGCAAGCCTAACGCGAACACCGGGGAGCTGTTTTTT
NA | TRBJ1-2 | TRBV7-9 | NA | CASSLGAAGRYGYTF | TGTGCCAGCAGCTTAGGCGCGGCAGGGAGATATGGCTACACCTTC
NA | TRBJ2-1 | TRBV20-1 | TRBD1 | CSARGLGQGAGNEQFF | TGCAGTGCTAGGGGCCTCGGACAGGGGGCAGGGAATGAGCAGTTCTTC
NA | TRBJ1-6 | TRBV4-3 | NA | CASSQDPVRTLHF | TGCGCCAGCAGCCAAGATCCTGTCCGGACCCTCCACTTT
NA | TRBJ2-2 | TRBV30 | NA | CAWSPVPTGELFF | TGTGCCTGGAGTCCCGTCCCTACCGGGGAGCTGTTTTTT
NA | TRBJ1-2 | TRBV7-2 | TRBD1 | CASSLQTGGYGYTF | TGTGCCAGCAGCCTTCAGACAGGGGGCTATGGCTACACCTTC
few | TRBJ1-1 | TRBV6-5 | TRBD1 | CASSSPMTGVNTEAFF | TGTGCCAGCAGCTCACCTATGACAGGGGTGAACACTGAAGCTTTCTTT
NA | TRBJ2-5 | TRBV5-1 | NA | CASSYGPSQETQYF | TGCGCCAGCAGCTATGGCCCCAGCCAAGAGACCCAGTACTTC
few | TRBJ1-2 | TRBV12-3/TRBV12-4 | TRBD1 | CASSKGQAYGYTF | TGTGCCAGCAGTAAGGGACAGGCCTATGGCTACACCTTC
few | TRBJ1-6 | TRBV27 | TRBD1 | CASSVTGWDSPLHF | TGTGCCAGCAGTGTGACAGGGTGGGATTCACCCCTCCACTTT
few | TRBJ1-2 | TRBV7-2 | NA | CASSLAGAYSYGYTF | TGTGCCAGCAGCTTAGCAGGGGCTTACTCCTATGGCTACACCTTC
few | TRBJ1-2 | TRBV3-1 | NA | CASNQQGILGYTF | TGTGCCAGCAATCAACAGGGTATCCTTGGCTACACCTTC
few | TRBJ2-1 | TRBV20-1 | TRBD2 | CSARDPAAGGYNEQFF | TGCAGTGCTAGAGATCCCGCAGCGGGGGGCTACAATGAGCAGTTCTTC
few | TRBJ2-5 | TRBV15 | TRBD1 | CATSLRGTGATQYF | TGTGCCACCAGCCTCCGGGGGACAGGGGCGACCCAGTACTTC